Below are 16 T cell receptor beta chains sequenced from a single sample in a study of blood T cell repertoires in COVID-19. Assay: immunoSEQ multiplex PCR; the TCRdb copy retains only in-frame clones and omits some. The data hold roughly 150,000 clones, with about four fifths observed a single time. Sequencing was carried out using peripheral blood. These TCRs come from a human donor with acute or convalescent COVID-19. The donor label of this sample is uncertain.

The CDR3 DNA reads as TGTGCCAGCAGCCGCGGGGGACAGGTTCTCACCGGGGAGCTGTTTTTT. Translated: CASSRGGQVLTGELFF. The rearrangement links TRBV3-1 (or the pseudogene TRBV3-2) to TRBJ2-2, with TRBD1 as a possible D gene (8 bases). The CDR3 runs 16 residues. Germline loops: CDR1 LGHDT, CDR2 YNNKEL (reference sequence). The V gene lost 4 bases and the J gene lost 4 bases, with 16 bases spanning the gap.

The rearrangement links TRBV5-1 to TRBJ1-4, with TRBD1 as a possible D gene (5 bases). This CDR3 is built from 13 residues. The germline V gene encodes CDR1 SGHRS and CDR2 YFSETQ. V lost 4 bases and J lost 1, with 5 bases in between. CDR3 in amino acids: CASSRGTNEKLFF. The CDR3 DNA is TGCGCCAGCAGCAGGGGAACTAATGAAAAACTGTTTTTT.

This chain uses TRBV5-4 with TRBJ1-1; D uncertain. The CDR3 sequence is 14 residues long. V shed 2 bases and J shed 1 base, with 9 bases lying between them. Per germline, CDR1 SGHNT and CDR2 YYREEE (reference sequence). The CDR3 spells CASSLPGPNTEAFF. The CDR3 nucleotides read TGTGCCAGCAGCTTACCAGGCCCGAACACTGAAGCTTTCTTT.

In regard to this clone: Different DNA sequences within this sample yield the same CDR3. This chain links TRBV18 with TRBJ1-2, with 7 bases aligning to TRBD1. CDR1 is KGHSH and CDR2 is LQKENI in the germline V gene. This CDR3 has 14 amino acids. Trimming took 3 bases from V and 6 from J; bases not matched to a gene: 7. The chain's CDR3 is CASSPRQGEDGYTF. The CDR3 DNA reads as TGTGCCAGCTCACCGCGACAGGGTGAAGATGGCTACACCTTC.

This clone showed up just once. The chain links TRBV19 to TRBJ1-5; TRBD1 might be the D (5 bases). V was pared by 2 bases and J by 5 bases, with 10 bases between. The V gene's germline CDR1 is LNHDA and CDR2 SQIVND (reference sequence). This CDR3 region has 14 residues. CDR3 nucleotide sequence: TGTGCCAGTAGTATATCAGGGTTTGATCAGCCCCAGCATTTT. Protein product: CASSISGFDQPQHF.

The V and J genes are TRBV5-4 and TRBJ2-3; TRBD2 matches 7 bases. The CDR3 runs 17 residues. Germline CDR1 and CDR2: SGHNT and YYREEE (reference sequence). V shed 0 bases, J shed 0 bases, and the junction held 7 bases outside the gene matches. The DNA of the CDR3 is TGTGCCAGCAGCTTGGCGGTCCAGCGGGGAAGCACAGATACGCAGTATTTT. Protein product: CASSLAVQRGSTDTQYF.

This chain connects TRBV18 to TRBJ1-3, with D possibly TRBD1 on 6 matching bases. This CDR3 is 18 amino acids long. V dropped 0 bases and J dropped 3 bases, with 18 bases sitting between them. Per the germline V gene, CDR1 is KGHSH and CDR2 is LQKENI. CDR3: CASSPPNLRGAFGNTIYF. DNA for the CDR3: TGTGCCAGCTCACCACCGAATTTGCGGGGGGCTTTTGGAAACACCATATATTTT.

V gene TRBV11-2 combines with J gene TRBJ1-5; possibly TRBD1 for D (6 bases). The length of the CDR3 is 15 residues. Deletions cut 1 base from V and 4 bases from J, with 11 bases between. In germline, CDR1 is SGHAT, CDR2 FQNNGV. CDR3 in DNA: TGTGCCAGCAGCTTAGCGGGACACCCTAATCAGCCCCAGCATTTT. Translating it yields CASSLAGHPNQPQHF.

The chain links TRBV5-1 to TRBJ2-1, with no clear D. The CDR3 is 15 amino acids. Trimming took off 10 bases at V and 1 base at J, with 18 bases between the two ends. Looked up from germline, CDR1 is SGHRS and CDR2 is YFSETQ. The CDR3 loop is CASSFDSRSYNEQFF. CDR3 coding DNA: TGCGCCTCCAGCTTCGACTCCAGATCCTACAATGAGCAGTTCTTC.

CDR3 DNA: TGTGCCAGCAGATCCAGCACCGGGGAGCTGTTTTTT. Translation: CASRSSTGELFF. This rearrangement joins TRBV12-3 or TRBV12-4 to TRBJ2-2, with D uncertain. CDR3 length: 12 residues. V gave up 6 bases and J gave up 4 bases, with 6 bases separating them.

This clone showed up just a few times. The V and J genes are TRBV5-6 and TRBJ2-1, with D possibly matching TRBD1 (7 bases). The CDR3 has 17 residues. Germline V gene sequence: CDR1 SGHDT, CDR2 YYEEEE. Trimming stripped 0 bases from V and 6 bases from J, with 19 bases between. This CDR3 reads CASSLVRRQGGLNEQFF. DNA of the CDR3: TGTGCCAGCAGCTTGGTTCGTCGGCAGGGGGGTCTCAATGAGCAGTTCTTC. Full variable domain (missing parts from reference TRBV5-6 and TRBJ2-1): DAGVTQSPTHLIKTRGQQVTLRCSPKSGHDTVSWYQQALGQGPQFIFQYYEEEERQRGNFPDRFSGHQFPNYSSELNVNALLLGDSALYLCASSLVRRQGGLNEQFFGPGTRLTVL.

The chain uses TRBV7-9 and TRBJ2-7, with 7 bases aligning to TRBD1. Germline CDR1 is SEHNR and CDR2 is FQNEAQ (reference sequence). This CDR3 region has 14 residues. V gave up 3 bases and J gave up 2 bases; unmatched junction bases: 4. The CDR3 DNA sequence: TGTGCCAGCAGCTTCGAGGGGGCCACCTACGAGCAGTACTTC. Its translation is CASSFEGATYEQYF.

J is TRBJ2-1 and V is TRBV20-1; 7 bases line up with TRBD1. J was trimmed by 9 bases and V by 3 bases; bases with no gene match: 17. Germline values: CDR1 DFQATT, CDR2 SNEGSKA (reference sequence). The CDR3 contains 16 residues. DNA of the CDR3: TGCAGTGCTAGTAAAACCCAGGGGGTAGCTCTAGGTGAGCAGTTCTTC. Its protein product is CSASKTQGVALGEQFF.

This clone was counted a few times. The chain carries TRBV6-5 and TRBJ2-1; no definite D call. The length of the CDR3 is 14 residues. Germline values: CDR1 MNHEY, CDR2 SVGAGI. V gave up 8 bases and J gave up 1 base, with 12 bases separating them. CDR3 in DNA: TGTGCCAGCTCCGGTTTCGAATCCTACAATGAGCAGTTCTTC. It translates to CASSGFESYNEQFF.

V gene TRBV5-4 combines with J gene TRBJ2-6, with 7 bases aligning to TRBD2. V was clipped by 3 bases and J by 4 bases; unmatched bases: 4. This CDR3 has 15 amino acids. CDR1 SGHNT and CDR2 YYREEE come from the germline V gene (reference sequence). The CDR3 loop is CASSWGGRGANVLTF. DNA for the CDR3: TGTGCCAGCAGCTGGGGGGGGAGAGGGGCCAACGTCCTGACTTTC.

This clone appeared once. The genes are TRBV19 and TRBJ1-5; D might be TRBD1 (5 bases). Germline V gives CDR1 LNHDA, CDR2 SQIVND (reference sequence). The CDR3 has 15 residues. Trimming stripped 5 bases from V and 1 base from J, with 12 bases between. The CDR3 reads CASSAGVRSNQPQHF. The CDR3, as DNA: TGTGCCAGTAGTGCGGGGGTAAGGAGCAATCAGCCCCAGCATTTT.